Below, 24 T cell receptor beta chains from the same sample are listed, as sequenced in a study of blood T cells in healthy people across ages. A sample-barcoded 5' primer and a J-beta primer mix were used in a second PCR of roughly 6 to 12 cycles. TCRdb reanalysed the 5' RACE reads using MiXCR and keeps one entry per CDR3 protein. The sample holds 1.5 million or so distinct CDR3 sequences; under 55% are singletons and the top ten take over 3.5%. Sample: blood. All receptors come from a woman aged 18-30 years in good health.

This clonotype has only a few counts. This sequence joins TRBV4-2 and TRBJ2-1; 9 positions agree with TRBD2. The CDR3 extends over 16 amino acids. Germline loops: CDR1 LGHNA, CDR2 YNFKEQ. V trimming: 0 bases; J trimming: 7 bases; junction bases outside the gene matches: 7. The CDR3 nucleotides are TGTGCCAGCAGCCAAGATGTAGCGGGGGTGGGAAATGAGCAGTTCTTC. Its translation: CASSQDVAGVGNEQFF.

This clonotype has a single count. The DNA of the CDR3 is TGCAGTGCTAGAGAAGGGGGGACCCCCAGGGGGGAGCTGTTTTTT. It is translated as CSAREGGTPRGELFF. The chain couples TRBV20-1 to TRBJ2-2, with D possibly being TRBD1 or TRBD2 (6 bases each). Between the trimmed V and J ends, which lost 0 bases and 8 bases, there was a span of 16 bases. Per the germline V gene, CDR1 is DFQATT and CDR2 is SNEGSKA (reference sequence). CDR3 length equals 15 residues.

The gene calls are TRBV24-1 and TRBJ2-1; D gene unclear. Trimming left V 2 bases short and J 5 bases short, with 15 bases between. Germline lookup yields CDR1 KGHDR and CDR2 SFDVKD. CDR3 length equals 16 residues. CDR3 in DNA: TGTGCCACCAGTGATTCTGGGGTGGGTTTCAACAATGAGCAGTTCTTC. It codes for CATSDSGVGFNNEQFF.

This clonotype occurred a few times. The chain has TRBV12-3 or TRBV12-4 and TRBJ1-4; the match to TRBD1 covers 9 bases. The CDR3 length is 15 residues. Losses at the gene ends were 7 bases for V and 4 bases for J; bases not matched to a gene: 7. DNA of the CDR3: TGTGCCAGCACCTCCGGGACAGGGCATAATGAAAAACTGTTTTTT. Translated: CASTSGTGHNEKLFF.

The chain employs TRBV24-1 and TRBJ2-5; TRBD2 matches 7 bases. The CDR3 spans 17 residues. Germline CDR1 reads KGHDR; CDR2 reads SFDVKD. The trim removed 4 bases at V and 11 bases at J, leaving 21 bases unmatched. CDR3 sequence: CATSDSPGRATVGKQYF. The CDR3 DNA reads as TGTGCCACCAGTGACTCACCAGGGAGGGCGACGGTGGGGAAGCAGTACTTC.

This clonotype has only a few counts. V is TRBV7-9 and J is TRBJ2-1; 8 nucleotides align to TRBD2. Germline lookup yields CDR1 SEHNR and CDR2 FQNEAQ (reference sequence). V lost 6 bases to trimming and J lost 8 bases; unmatched junction nucleotides: 9. There are 14 residues in the CDR3. This CDR3 reads CASRIGLAGDEQFF. The CDR3 bases are TGTGCCAGCAGGATAGGGCTAGCGGGCGATGAGCAGTTCTTC. The full variable domain, completed using reference TRBV7-9 and TRBJ2-1, is DTGVSQNPRHKITKRGQNVTFRCDPISEHNRLYWYRQTLGQGPEFLTYFQNEAQLEKSRLLSDRFSAERPKGSFSTLEIQRTEQGDSAMYLCASRIGLAGDEQFFGPGTRLTVL.

This clonotype showed up just a few times. V usage is TRBV21-1 and J usage is TRBJ2-7; TRBD1, as called in the table, went unchecked against the DNA. TRBV21-1 is an annotated pseudogene. This CDR3 spans 13 amino acids. CDR3 DNA: TGTGCCAGCCCCAGACAGGGTTCCTACGAGCAGTACTTC. Amino acid sequence: CASPRQGSYEQYF.

The V call is TRBV4-1, the J call TRBJ2-3; 7 bases align to TRBD2. Per the germline V gene, CDR1 is MGHRA and CDR2 is YSYEKL. J was trimmed by 3 bases and V by 2 bases; bases with no gene match: 20. The CDR3 has 20 residues. CDR3 residues: CASSQRQVHGRTPGTDTQYF. CDR3 bases: TGCGCCAGCAGCCAACGCCAGGTACACGGGAGGACCCCGGGGACAGATACGCAGTATTTT.

A word on this clonotype: Given the absence of the conserved phenylalanine or tryptophan at the CDR3 end, a read error is likely. V is TRBV9 and J is TRBJ2-7; D call uncertain. Germline CDR1 and CDR2: SGDLS and YYNGEE. V was cut by 4 bases and J by 4 bases, with 21 bases left in between. The CDR3 consists of 16 residues. The CDR3 DNA follows: TGTGCCAGCAGCCCTTCGCGATCAAGGGCCCTTTACGAGCAGTACCTC. Encoded protein: CASSPSRSRALYEQYL.

This chain links TRBV7-2 with TRBJ2-7; 9 bases match TRBD1. The CDR3 totals 14 residues. From germline, CDR1 is SGHTA and CDR2 FQGNSA. Trimming at V came to 9 bases and at J to 3 bases, leaving 9 bases not matched to a gene. CDR3: CASSIRQGDYEQYF. DNA of the CDR3: TGTGCCAGTAGTATCAGACAGGGGGACTACGAGCAGTACTTC.

The chain carries TRBV21-1 and TRBJ2-1; TRBD1, the D gene given by the table, was not confirmed from the DNA. TRBV21-1 has pseudogene status. This CDR3 comprises 11 residues. The CDR3 loop is CASCRGFEQFF. The CDR3 region has the DNA TGTGCCAGCTGCCGGGGGTTTGAGCAGTTCTTC.

This clonotype was found a few times. DNA for the CDR3: TGTGCCAGCAGTGACAGGGGTTTTGGTGAAAAACTGTTTTTT. Protein sequence: CASSDRGFGEKLFF. The gene calls are TRBV6-6 and TRBJ1-4; 8 bases are a match to TRBD1. This CDR3 region has 14 residues. CDR1 MNHNY and CDR2 SVGAGI come from the germline V gene (reference sequence). V was pared by 5 bases and J by 7 bases, with 6 bases of the junction left unmatched.

This clonotype was seen only a few times. V and J are TRBV27 and TRBJ2-1; a weak D match, TRBD1 (6 bases). Near its end, the DNA agrees better with TRBJ2-7, so the J call may be wrong. CDR1 is MNHEY and CDR2 is SMNVEV in the germline V gene (reference sequence). The CDR3 length is 15 residues. This chain's CDR3 is CASSLMAGTYNEQYF. The CDR3 region has the DNA TGTGCCAGCAGCCTCATGGCAGGGACATACAATGAGCAGTACTTC.

This clonotype appeared once. The genes are TRBV12-5 and TRBJ2-1, with D maybe TRBD2 (5 bases). With the DNA end fitting TRBJ2-7 better, the J assignment may be wrong. Germline-derived CDR1 and CDR2 are LGHNT and FRNRAP. CDR3 length: 15 amino acids. CDR3 sequence (DNA): TGTGCTAGTGGTTTGGGCCGCGGGTCCTACAATGAGCAGTACTTC. This gives the protein CASGLGRGSYNEQYF.

This clonotype was detected ten times or more. The rearrangement links TRBV18 to TRBJ2-6; 9 bases map to TRBD1. CDR3 length equals 16 residues. V lost 10 bases to trimming and J lost 2 bases; unmatched junction nucleotides: 9. Germline CDR1 reads KGHSH; CDR2 reads LQKENI. The CDR3 DNA reads as TGTGCCACTGCCGGGACAGGGCTGACTGGGGCCAACGTCCTGACTTTC. Its protein product is CATAGTGLTGANVLTF.

The chain combines TRBV12-3 or TRBV12-4 with TRBJ2-5, with D hard to call. This CDR3 region has 14 residues. V lost 3 bases, J lost 4 bases, and 12 bases lay in between. The chain's CDR3 is CASSFDVSLETQYF. The CDR3 nucleotides are TGTGCCAGCAGTTTCGACGTTTCTCTAGAGACCCAGTACTTC.

The chain recombines TRBV28 with TRBJ1-6, with TRBD1 identical over 11 bases. The CDR3 length is 15 residues. The junction had 12 bases not matched to a gene; V was cut back by 7 bases and J by 13 bases. Germline assignment: CDR1 MDHEN and CDR2 SYDVKM. CDR3 region: CASIRTGGYQVPLHF. The CDR3 DNA follows: TGTGCCAGCATAAGGACAGGGGGCTACCAGGTTCCCCTCCACTTT.

The rearrangement links TRBV5-1 to TRBJ1-6; D is perhaps TRBD1 (6 bases). The V gene lost 4 bases and the J gene lost 10 bases, with 18 bases spanning the gap. This CDR3 has 15 residues. Germline-derived CDR1 and CDR2 are SGHRS and YFSETQ. The CDR3 region has the DNA TGCGCCAGCAGCGTCAGGGGTGGAGAGGGATCACCCCTCCACTTT. As protein: CASSVRGGEGSPLHF.

The table lists this clonotype with a few counts. V and J are TRBV5-6 and TRBJ2-7; 9 nucleotides agree with TRBD1. After removal of 4 bases from V and 3 bases from J, the junction contained 20 bases not matched to a gene. CDR1 is SGHDT and CDR2 is YYEEEE in the germline V gene. The CDR3 is 19 amino acids. CDR3 in amino acids: CASSPPWVLGDRDIYEQYF. In DNA form, the CDR3 reads TGTGCCAGCAGCCCGCCCTGGGTATTGGGGGACAGGGACATCTACGAGCAGTACTTC. Combining the CDR3 with reference TRBV5-6 and TRBJ2-7 gives the whole variable domain DAGVTQSPTHLIKTRGQQVTLRCSPKSGHDTVSWYQQALGQGPQFIFQYYEEEERQRGNFPDRFSGHQFPNYSSELNVNALLLGDSALYLCASSPPWVLGDRDIYEQYFGPGTRLTVT.

V is TRBV7-2 and J is TRBJ2-3, with D hard to call. This CDR3 has 15 amino acids. Germline V gives CDR1 SGHTA, CDR2 FQGNSA. Trimming took off 1 base at V and 2 bases at J, with 10 bases between the two ends. Here the CDR3 reads CASSLGARNTDTQYF. In nucleotides, the CDR3 is TGTGCCAGCAGCTTAGGGGCCAGGAACACAGATACGCAGTATTTT.

This rearrangement joins TRBV7-9 to TRBJ2-7; 8 bases agree with TRBD2. The CDR3 has 18 residues. V lost 4 bases to trimming and J lost 0 bases; unmatched junction nucleotides: 14. Germline lookup yields CDR1 SEHNR and CDR2 FQNEAQ (reference sequence). In nucleotides, the CDR3 is TGTGCCAGCAGCTCCACCTTGATTCTAGCGGGTAGCTCCTACGAGCAGTACTTC. Translation: CASSSTLILAGSSYEQYF.

The V call is TRBV7-2, the J call TRBJ2-5, with D unresolved. This CDR3 comprises 14 residues. Germline CDR1 is SGHTA and CDR2 is FQGNSA. Trimming stripped 5 bases from V and 6 bases from J, with 16 bases between. CDR3 in amino acids: CASSEPARWKTQYF. The CDR3 nucleotides are TGTGCCAGCAGCGAACCCGCACGTTGGAAGACCCAGTACTTC.

This rearrangement joins TRBV28 to TRBJ1-3; D unclear. The CDR3 spans 14 residues. Trimming left V 4 bases short and J 4 bases short, with 11 bases between. Germline V CDR1 and CDR2: MDHEN, SYDVKM. Here the CDR3 reads CASSSRLSGNTIYF. The CDR3 DNA follows: TGTGCCAGCAGTTCGAGGCTTTCAGGAAACACCATATATTTT.

V gene TRBV10-3 combines with J gene TRBJ1-1, with TRBD1 identical over 7 bases. Germline V gives CDR1 ENHRY, CDR2 SYGVKD. There are 14 residues in the CDR3. Unmatched junction bases numbered 8, after V lost 4 bases and J lost 6 bases. The CDR3 sequence is CAISARQGTSEAFF. The CDR3 bases are TGTGCCATCAGTGCCCGACAGGGTACCTCTGAAGCTTTCTTT.